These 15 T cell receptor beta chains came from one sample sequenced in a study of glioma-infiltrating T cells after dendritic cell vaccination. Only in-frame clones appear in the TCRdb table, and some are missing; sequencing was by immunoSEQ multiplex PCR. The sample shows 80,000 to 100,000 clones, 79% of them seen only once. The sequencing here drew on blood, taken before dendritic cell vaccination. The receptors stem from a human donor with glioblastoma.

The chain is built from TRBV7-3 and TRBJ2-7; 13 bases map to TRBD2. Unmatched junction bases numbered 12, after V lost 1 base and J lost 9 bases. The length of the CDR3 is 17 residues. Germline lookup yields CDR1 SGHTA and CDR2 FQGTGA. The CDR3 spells CASSLKGPGTSGNVQYF. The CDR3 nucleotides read TGTGCCAGCAGCTTAAAAGGTCCAGGGACTAGCGGGAATGTGCAGTACTTC.

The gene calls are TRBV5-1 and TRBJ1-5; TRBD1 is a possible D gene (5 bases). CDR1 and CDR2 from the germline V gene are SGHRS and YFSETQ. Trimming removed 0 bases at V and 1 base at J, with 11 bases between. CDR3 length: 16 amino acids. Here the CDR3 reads CASSLGGGGSNQPQHF. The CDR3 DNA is TGCGCCAGCAGCTTGGGGGGGGGAGGGAGCAATCAGCCCCAGCATTTT.

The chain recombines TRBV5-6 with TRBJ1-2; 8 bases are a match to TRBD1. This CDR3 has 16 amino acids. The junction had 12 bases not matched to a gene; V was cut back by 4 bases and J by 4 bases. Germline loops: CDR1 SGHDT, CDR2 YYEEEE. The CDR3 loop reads CASSLYATGASYGYTF. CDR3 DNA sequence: TGTGCCAGCAGCCTTTACGCGACAGGGGCCAGCTATGGCTACACCTTC.

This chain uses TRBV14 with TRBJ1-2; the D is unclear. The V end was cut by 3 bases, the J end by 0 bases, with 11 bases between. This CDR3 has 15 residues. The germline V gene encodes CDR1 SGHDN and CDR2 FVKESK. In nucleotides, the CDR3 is TGTGCCAGCAGCCAGATGCCGCACTCTAACTATGGCTACACCTTC. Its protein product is CASSQMPHSNYGYTF.

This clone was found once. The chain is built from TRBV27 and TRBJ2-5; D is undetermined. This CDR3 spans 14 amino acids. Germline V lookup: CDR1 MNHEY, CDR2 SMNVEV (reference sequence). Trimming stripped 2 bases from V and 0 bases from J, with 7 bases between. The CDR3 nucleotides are TGTGCCAGCAGTTTAGGAGCGCACCAAGAGACCCAGTACTTC. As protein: CASSLGAHQETQYF.

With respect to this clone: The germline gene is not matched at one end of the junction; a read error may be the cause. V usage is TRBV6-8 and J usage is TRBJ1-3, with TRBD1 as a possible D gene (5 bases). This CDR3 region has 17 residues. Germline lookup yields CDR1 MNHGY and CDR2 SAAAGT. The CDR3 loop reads CASSYFPSGHSRNTIYF. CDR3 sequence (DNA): TGTGCCAGCAGTTATTTTCCGTCAGGGCACTCTCGAAACACCATATATTTT.

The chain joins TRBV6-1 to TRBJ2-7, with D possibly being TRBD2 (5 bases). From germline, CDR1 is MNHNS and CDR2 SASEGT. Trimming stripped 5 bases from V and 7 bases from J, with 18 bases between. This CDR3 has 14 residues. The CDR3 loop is CASSYSNSGKEQYF. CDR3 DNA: TGTGCCAGCAGTTATAGCAATTCGGGAAAGGAGCAGTACTTC.

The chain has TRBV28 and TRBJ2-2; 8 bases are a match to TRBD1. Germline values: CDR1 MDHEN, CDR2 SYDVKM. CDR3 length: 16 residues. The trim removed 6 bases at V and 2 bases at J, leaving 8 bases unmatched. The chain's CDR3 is CASRQTGARNTGELFF. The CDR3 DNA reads TGTGCCAGCAGACAGACAGGGGCTCGCAACACCGGGGAGCTGTTTTTT.

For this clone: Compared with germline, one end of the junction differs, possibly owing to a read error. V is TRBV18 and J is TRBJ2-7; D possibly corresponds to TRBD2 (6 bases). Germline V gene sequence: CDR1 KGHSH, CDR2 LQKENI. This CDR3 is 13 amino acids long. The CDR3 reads CASSPGTQVTRDF. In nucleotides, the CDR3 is TGTGCCAGCTCACCCGGGACTCAAGTAACGCGGGACTTC.

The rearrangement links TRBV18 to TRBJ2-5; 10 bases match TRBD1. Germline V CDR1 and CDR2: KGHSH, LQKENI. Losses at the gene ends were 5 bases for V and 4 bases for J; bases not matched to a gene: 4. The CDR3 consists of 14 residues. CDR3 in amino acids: CASSEGQGTETQYF. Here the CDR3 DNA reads TGTGCCAGCTCAGAGGGACAGGGGACAGAGACCCAGTACTTC. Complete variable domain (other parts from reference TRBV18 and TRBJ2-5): NAGVMQNPRHLVRRRGQEARLRCSPMKGHSHVYWYRQLPEEGLKFMVYLQKENIIDESGMPKERFSAEFPKEGPSILRIQQVVRGDSAAYFCASSEGQGTETQYFGPGTRLLVL.

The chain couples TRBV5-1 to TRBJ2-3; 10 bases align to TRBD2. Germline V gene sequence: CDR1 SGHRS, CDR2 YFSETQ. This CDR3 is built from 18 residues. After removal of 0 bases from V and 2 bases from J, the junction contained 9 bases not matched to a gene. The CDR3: CASSLVRGTSGVTDTQYF. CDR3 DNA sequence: TGCGCCAGCAGCTTGGTCAGGGGAACTAGCGGGGTCACAGATACGCAGTATTTT.

This chain's CDR3 is CATSRDLAVQETQYF. The CDR3 DNA follows: TGTGCCACCAGCAGAGATCTGGCAGTCCAAGAGACCCAGTACTTC. This chain links TRBV15 with TRBJ2-5; D is unclear. The germline gives CDR1 LNHNV, CDR2 YYDKDF (reference sequence). V gave up 0 bases and J gave up 1 base, with 9 bases separating them. This CDR3 region has 15 residues.

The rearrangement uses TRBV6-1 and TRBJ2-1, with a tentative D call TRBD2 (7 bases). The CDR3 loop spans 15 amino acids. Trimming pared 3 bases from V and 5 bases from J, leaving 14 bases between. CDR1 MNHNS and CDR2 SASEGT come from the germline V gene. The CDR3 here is CASSEGGGANNEQFF. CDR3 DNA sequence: TGTGCCAGCAGTGAGGGGGGGGGCGCCAACAATGAGCAGTTCTTC.

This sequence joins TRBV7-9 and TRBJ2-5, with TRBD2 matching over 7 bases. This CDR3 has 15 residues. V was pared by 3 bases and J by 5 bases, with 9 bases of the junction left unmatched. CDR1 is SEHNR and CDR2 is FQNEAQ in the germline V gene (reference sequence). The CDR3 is CASSFFRGVGETQYF. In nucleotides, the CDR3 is TGTGCCAGCAGCTTTTTTCGGGGGGTTGGGGAGACCCAGTACTTC.

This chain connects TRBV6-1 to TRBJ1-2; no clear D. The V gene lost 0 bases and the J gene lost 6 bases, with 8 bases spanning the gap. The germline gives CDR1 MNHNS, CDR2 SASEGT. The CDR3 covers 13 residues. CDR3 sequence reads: CASSEATGDGYTF. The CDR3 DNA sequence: TGTGCCAGCAGTGAAGCTACGGGAGATGGCTACACCTTC.